This TCR beta chain derives from a study of T-cell reconstitution after alpha-beta-depleted transplantation in children. The CDR3 is made up of 13 amino acids. CDR1 is LGHDT and CDR2 is YNNKEL in the germline V gene (reference sequence). With V trimmed by 7 bases and J by 3 bases, 4 bases remained unmatched. Preparation of the TCRbeta library involved a method that used unique molecular identifiers. TCRdb fed the PCR reads into MiXCR, producing one record per CDR3 protein. The sample yields fewer than 400,000 distinct CDR3 sequences, roughly 22% seen once. The sequence was collected from a human donor who donated a stem cell graft to a child with acute myeloid leukemia. This chain joins TRBV3-1 and TRBJ1-2; 8 bases are shared with TRBD1. The sample in question was PBMCs from the stem cell graft donor, obtained from the stem cell graft. DNA of the CDR3: TGTGCCAGCAATCAGGGGGCTGACTATGGCTACACCTTC. It translates to CASNQGADYGYTF.